This is a list of T cell receptor beta chains from one sample in a study of cytotoxic CD8 clonotypes in ibrutinib-treated CLL. Only in-frame clones appear in the TCRdb table, and some are missing; sequencing was by immunoSEQ multiplex PCR. The sample includes 200,000 to 250,000 clones, around 75% of them seen just once. The material sequenced was PBMCs, taken after 12 months of ibrutinib treatment. All receptors come from a human donor with chronic lymphocytic leukemia. Each CDR3 is given with its conserved first and last residue. Fields, in order: V gene, clone size, J gene, D gene, CDR3 protein, CDR3 DNA. The D gene is left open where the match is weak. Some rows mark clone size as missing; the rest say once, few, many or name a class of expanded clone.

TRBV4-1	.	TRBJ2-2	TRBD1	CASSPGSGQGNTGELFF	TGCGCCAGCAGCCCAGGGTCGGGACAGGGAAACACCGGGGAGCTGTTTTTT
TRBV30	.	TRBJ2-7	.	CAWSGQGLSYEQYF	TGTGCCTGGAGTGGTCAGGGGCTCTCCTACGAGCAGTACTTC
TRBV19	.	TRBJ2-5	TRBD2	CASSRDYQGTQYF	TGTGCCAGTAGTAGGGACTATCAAGGGACCCAGTACTTC
TRBV5-1	.	TRBJ2-7	.	CASRRGGESSYEQYF	TGCGCCAGCCGCCGAGGGGGGGAGAGCTCCTACGAGCAGTACTTC
TRBV29-1	.	TRBJ2-3	TRBD2	CSVARGGDTQYF	TGCAGCGTCGCCCGGGGGGGGGATACGCAGTATTTT
TRBV28	few	TRBJ1-2	.	CASRTGTVNYGYTF	TGTGCCAGCAGAACAGGCACAGTAAACTATGGCTACACCTTC
TRBV7-2	.	TRBJ2-7	.	CASSLTYEQYF	TGTGCCAGCAGCTTGACCTACGAGCAGTACTTC
TRBV5-1	few	TRBJ1-1	.	CASSLVGTEAFF	TGCGCCAGCAGCTTGGTGGGCACTGAAGCTTTCTTT
TRBV18	.	TRBJ1-5	.	CASFQAGGNQPQHF	TGTGCCAGCTTCCAGGCAGGGGGCAATCAGCCCCAGCATTTT
TRBV28	.	TRBJ2-7	TRBD2	CASSSQSGSRYEQYF	TGTGCCAGCAGTTCTCAAAGCGGGAGTAGGTACGAGCAGTACTTC
TRBV7-9	.	TRBJ2-3	TRBD2	CASSLTSGRHTQYF	TGTGCCAGCAGCTTAACTAGCGGGAGGCATACGCAGTATTTT
TRBV2	once	TRBJ2-3	.	CASSAATGRTDTQYF	TGTGCCAGCAGCGCCGCGACAGGGAGGACAGATACGCAGTATTTT
TRBV25-1	.	TRBJ2-1	.	CASSADSAAYNEQFF	TGTGCCAGCAGTGCTGATAGCGCAGCCTACAATGAGCAGTTCTTC
TRBV27	.	TRBJ1-5	.	CASSPTGGRRGQPQHF	TGTGCCAGCAGTCCCACCGGGGGCCGGAGGGGTCAGCCCCAGCATTTT
TRBV29-1	.	TRBJ1-3	TRBD1	CSVRQGGLGNTIYF	TGCAGCGTCAGACAGGGGGGATTGGGAAACACCATATATTTT
TRBV5-6	.	TRBJ2-1	TRBD2	CASSRVLAGHEQFF	TGTGCCAGCAGCCGAGTACTAGCGGGACATGAGCAGTTCTTC
TRBV9	.	TRBJ2-5	TRBD2	CASSPGLAGGGDQETQYF	TGTGCCAGCAGCCCCGGACTAGCGGGGGGGGGTGACCAAGAGACCCAGTACTTC
TRBV5-1	.	TRBJ2-5	.	CASSFGTEETQYF	TGCGCCAGCAGCTTTGGGACTGAAGAGACCCAGTACTTC
TRBV19	.	TRBJ1-1	.	CASRWGERNTEAFF	TGTGCCAGTAGATGGGGAGAAAGGAACACTGAAGCTTTCTTT
TRBV11-2	few	TRBJ2-3	.	CASSRDSEDTQYF	TGTGCCAGCAGCCGGGACTCCGAAGATACGCAGTATTTT
TRBV7-6	.	TRBJ2-1	TRBD1	CASSLGDRDNEQFF	TGTGCCAGCAGCTTAGGGGACAGAGACAATGAGCAGTTCTTC
TRBV7-9	.	TRBJ2-1	TRBD1	CASSYPGQINNEQFF	TGTGCCAGCAGCTACCCGGGACAGATTAACAATGAGCAGTTCTTC
TRBV9	.	TRBJ2-1	.	CASSSGSGNYNEQFF	TGTGCCAGCAGCTCAGGTTCGGGGAACTACAATGAGCAGTTCTTC
TRBV11-2	.	TRBJ1-6	.	CASSSSHSPLHF	TGTGCCAGCAGCTCCAGCCATTCACCCCTCCACTTT
TRBV29-1	many	TRBJ1-1	.	CSVPKGWGQGNTEAFF	TGCAGCGTCCCTAAGGGTTGGGGCCAGGGGAACACTGAAGCTTTCTTT
TRBV10-3	few	TRBJ2-1	TRBD2	CAISRTSGNNEQFF	TGTGCCATCAGCCGGACTAGCGGTAACAATGAGCAGTTCTTC
TRBV4-3	few	TRBJ1-1	.	CASSLHGKGMTEAFF	TGCGCCAGCAGCCTCCATGGGAAGGGTATGACTGAAGCTTTCTTT
TRBV7-2	once	TRBJ2-1	.	CASSLGVSWGNEQFF	TGTGCCAGCAGCTTAGGAGTATCCTGGGGCAATGAGCAGTTCTTC
TRBV6-5	.	TRBJ2-1	.	CASSPRTWGEQFF	TGTGCCAGCAGCCCACGGACCTGGGGTGAGCAGTTCTTC
TRBV28	.	TRBJ1-1	.	CASRGQLSTEAFF	TGTGCCAGCAGAGGACAGTTGAGCACTGAAGCTTTCTTT
TRBV18	once	TRBJ1-1	.	CASSPPPGAVDAFF	TGTGCCAGCTCACCACCGCCGGGGGCGGTGGATGCTTTCTTT
TRBV5-1	few	TRBJ2-3	.	CASSSEGRLVNTDTQYF	TGCGCCAGCAGCTCGGAGGGCCGACTAGTTAACACAGATACGCAGTATTTT
TRBV11-3	few	TRBJ2-1	.	CASSFSKGEQFF	TGTGCCAGCAGCTTTTCCAAGGGGGAGCAGTTCTTC
TRBV14	.	TRBJ2-7	.	CASSQWGYEQYF	TGTGCCAGCAGCCAGTGGGGATACGAGCAGTACTTC
TRBV20-1	.	TRBJ2-7	.	CSATRNDEQYF	TGCAGTGCTACCCGTAACGACGAGCAGTACTTC
TRBV2	.	TRBJ1-1	.	CASSGTSHTEAFF	TGTGCCAGCAGCGGGACATCCCACACTGAAGCTTTCTTT
TRBV10-3	few	TRBJ1-6	TRBD1	CAIRGRQGNSPLHF	TGTGCCATCAGGGGCCGACAGGGTAATTCACCCCTCCACTTT
TRBV11-2	few	TRBJ1-4	.	CASSHTVANEKLFF	TGTGCCAGCAGCCACACCGTAGCTAATGAAAAACTGTTTTTT
TRBV7-2	.	TRBJ2-7	TRBD1	CASSWDRNYEQYF	TGTGCCAGCAGCTGGGACAGAAACTACGAGCAGTACTTC
TRBV7-3	few	TRBJ2-1	.	CACSPSLLSYNEQFF	TGTGCCTGCAGCCCCTCCCTGCTTTCCTACAATGAGCAGTTCTTC
TRBV4-3	.	TRBJ2-1	.	CASSQEQDNEQFF	TGCGCCAGCAGCCAGGAACAGGACAATGAGCAGTTCTTC
TRBV6-5	.	TRBJ1-6	.	CASSPDGSPNSPLHF	TGTGCCAGCAGTCCAGATGGCAGCCCTAATTCACCCCTCCACTTT
TRBV25-1	.	TRBJ1-1	.	CASSEYVDTEAFF	TGTGCCAGCAGTGAATACGTGGACACTGAAGCTTTCTTT
TRBV5-1	.	TRBJ1-5	TRBD1	CASSPDRGNQPQHF	TGCGCCAGCAGCCCCGACAGGGGCAATCAGCCCCAGCATTTT
TRBV7-9	once	TRBJ2-5	.	CASSLDGVKTQYF	TGTGCCAGCAGCTTGGACGGGGTAAAGACCCAGTACTTC
TRBV19	many	TRBJ2-7	TRBD1	CASSDVQGSSEQYF	TGTGCCAGTAGCGACGTACAGGGGTCTTCGGAGCAGTACTTC